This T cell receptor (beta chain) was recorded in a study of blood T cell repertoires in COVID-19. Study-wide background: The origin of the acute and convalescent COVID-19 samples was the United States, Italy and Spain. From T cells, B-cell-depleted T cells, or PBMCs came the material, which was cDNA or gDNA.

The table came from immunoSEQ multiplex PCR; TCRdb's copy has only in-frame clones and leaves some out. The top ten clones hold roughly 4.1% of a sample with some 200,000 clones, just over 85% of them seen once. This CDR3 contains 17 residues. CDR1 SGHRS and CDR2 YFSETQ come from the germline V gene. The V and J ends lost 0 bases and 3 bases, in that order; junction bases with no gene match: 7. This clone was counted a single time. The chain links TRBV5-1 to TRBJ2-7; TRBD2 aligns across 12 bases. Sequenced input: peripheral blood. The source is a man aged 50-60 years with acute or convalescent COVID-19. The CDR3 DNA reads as TGCGCCAGCAGCTTGGTTCCTAGCGGGGGGGCCGACTACGAGCAGTACTTC. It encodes CASSLVPSGGADYEQYF.